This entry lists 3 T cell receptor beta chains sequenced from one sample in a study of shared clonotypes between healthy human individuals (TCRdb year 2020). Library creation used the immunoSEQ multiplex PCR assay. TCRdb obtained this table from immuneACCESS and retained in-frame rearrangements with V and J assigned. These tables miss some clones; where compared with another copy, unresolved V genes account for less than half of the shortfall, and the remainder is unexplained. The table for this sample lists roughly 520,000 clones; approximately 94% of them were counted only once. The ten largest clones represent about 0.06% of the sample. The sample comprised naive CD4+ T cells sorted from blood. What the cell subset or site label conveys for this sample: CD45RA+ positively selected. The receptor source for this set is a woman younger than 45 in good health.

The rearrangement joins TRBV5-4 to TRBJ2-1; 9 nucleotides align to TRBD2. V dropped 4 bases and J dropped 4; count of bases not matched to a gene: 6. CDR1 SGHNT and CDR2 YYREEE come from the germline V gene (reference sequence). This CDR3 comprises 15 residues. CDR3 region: CASSAGTSRYNEQFF. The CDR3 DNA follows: TGTGCCAGCAGCGCCGGGACTAGCAGATACAATGAGCAGTTCTTC.

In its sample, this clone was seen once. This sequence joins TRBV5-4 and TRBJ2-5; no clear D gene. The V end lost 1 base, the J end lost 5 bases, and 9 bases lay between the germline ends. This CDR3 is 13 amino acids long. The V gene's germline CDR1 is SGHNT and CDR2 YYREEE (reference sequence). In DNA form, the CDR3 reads TGTGCCAGCAGCTTGCCCGGGTTGGAGACCCAGTACTTC. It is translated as CASSLPGLETQYF.

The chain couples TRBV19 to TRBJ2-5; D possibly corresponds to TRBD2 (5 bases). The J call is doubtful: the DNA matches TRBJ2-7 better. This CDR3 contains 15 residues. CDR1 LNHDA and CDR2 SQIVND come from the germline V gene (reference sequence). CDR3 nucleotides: TGTGCCAGTAGCACCTCCGGGCCACGGGGCTACGAGCAGTACTTC. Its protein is CASSTSGPRGYEQYF.